Listed here are 3 T cell receptor beta chains from one sample, sequenced in a study of shared clonotypes between healthy human individuals. Assay: immunoSEQ multiplex PCR; the TCRdb copy retains only in-frame clones and omits some. In the table there are roughly 2.1 million clones, around 93% of which are singletons. CD45RO negativity and positive selection for CCR7 defined naive CD8 cells, a population that excluded terminally differentiated effector memory CD45RA+ cells. Sequenced input: naive CD8+ T cells from PBMCs. The receptors come from a man younger than 35 in good health. Some clones in this sample may be carry-over from other donors' samples.

The chain has TRBV5-1 and TRBJ2-1; 8 bases fit TRBD2. Germline loops: CDR1 SGHRS, CDR2 YFSETQ. Germline trimming cut 4 bases from V and 2 bases from J; bases unmatched to any gene: 11. CDR3 length: 17 amino acids. The CDR3 reads CASSPPSLAVPYNEQFF. As DNA, the CDR3 is TGCGCCAGCAGCCCACCCTCACTAGCGGTCCCCTACAATGAGCAGTTCTTC.

J is TRBJ1-1 and V is TRBV4-1; perhaps TRBD1 as D (5 bases). This CDR3 contains 15 residues. V was clipped by 2 bases and J by 4 bases, with 14 bases between them. Germline CDR1 and CDR2: MGHRA and YSYEKL. The CDR3 sequence is CASSQNRGGSTEAFF. The CDR3 region has the DNA TGCGCCAGCAGCCAAAACCGGGGGGGAAGCACTGAAGCTTTCTTT.

This rearrangement joins TRBV9 to TRBJ1-2; TRBD1 matches at 7 bases. J was trimmed by 5 bases and V by 1 base; bases with no gene match: 11. The CDR3 sequence is 16 residues long. CDR1 is SGDLS, CDR2 YYNGEE, per germline. The CDR3 spells CASSVSSQQGYYGYTF. DNA for the CDR3: TGTGCCAGCAGCGTATCATCACAACAGGGGTATTATGGCTACACCTTC. Based on the CDR3 plus reference TRBV9 and TRBJ1-2, the full variable domain is DSGVTQTPKHLITATGQRVTLRCSPRSGDLSVYWYQQSLDQGLQFLIQYYNGEERAKGNILERFSAQQFPDLHSELNLSSLELGDSALYFCASSVSSQQGYYGYTFGSGTRLTVV.